The clone carrying this TCR beta chain showed up just a few times. Its cognate antigen is unknown. The germline V gene has CDR1 DFQATT and CDR2 SNEGSKA (reference sequence). This CDR3 comprises 17 residues. The V end lost 6 bases, the J end lost 1 base, and 23 bases lay between the germline ends. Every donor provided 9.5 to 10 milliliters of peripheral blood. This sample was included in a study of blood T cells in healthy people across ages. The authors ran a second PCR of about 6 to 11 cycles using a sample-barcoded 5' primer and a J-beta primer mix. One entry per CDR3 protein, called by TCRdb with MiXCR from the 5' RACE reads. This sample has more than 900,000 distinct CDR3 sequences; approximately 32% occur once, and the top ten carry 10% to 13%. Study-wide results and caveats: Long-lived donors had more naive CD4+ cells and higher diversity than aged donors.

These same data were also listed under a study on T cells of mothers and their children. Per that study: In this cohort, donors were a few healthy Caucasian mothers plus their six children. Slightly higher, non-significant overlap characterized related mother-child pairs relative to unrelated pairs.

The TCR was taken from a woman between 40 and 55 years old in good health. Sequencing used blood. The V and J genes are TRBV20-1 and TRBJ2-3, with D perhaps matching TRBD1 (5 bases). The CDR3 is CSASRSTGPRGTDTQYF. In DNA form, the CDR3 reads TGCAGTGCCTCCCGGTCCACCGGGCCCAGGGGCACAGATACGCAGTATTTT.